These 24 T cell receptor beta chains share one sample of origin, sequenced in a study of blood T cells in healthy people across ages. A second PCR, run for roughly 7 to 11 cycles, used a sample-barcoded 5' primer plus a J-beta primer mix. TCRdb re-called the 5' RACE reads through MiXCR, storing one row per CDR3 protein. This table has about 970,000 distinct CDR3 sequences, 51% appearing once. The sample was blood. The receptors originated from a woman aged 55-69 years in good health.

The gene calls are TRBV7-2 and TRBJ2-1; 10 bases are shared with TRBD2. Germline V lookup: CDR1 SGHTA, CDR2 FQGNSA. The CDR3 covers 19 residues. Unmatched junction bases numbered 11, after V lost 3 bases and J lost 0 bases. This chain's CDR3 is CASSLYGTSVFLSYNEQFF. In DNA form, the CDR3 reads TGTGCCAGCAGCTTGTACGGGACTAGCGTATTCCTCTCCTACAATGAGCAGTTCTTC.

J is TRBJ2-7 and V is TRBV6-2 or TRBV6-3; perhaps TRBD1 as D (5 bases). The V gene's germline CDR1 is MNHEY and CDR2 SVGEGT. The CDR3 is 18 residues long. V lost 0 bases to trimming and J lost 0 bases, with 18 bases between them. CDR3 bases: TGTGCCAGCAGTTACTCGATCGTTCCAGGGCTCATCTCCTACGAGCAGTACTTC. The encoded protein is CASSYSIVPGLISYEQYF.

This clonotype was counted a few times. This rearrangement joins TRBV7-2 to TRBJ2-7; perhaps TRBD1 as D (6 bases). CDR1 is SGHTA and CDR2 is FQGNSA in the germline V gene. The CDR3 covers 15 residues. V was cut by 5 bases and J by 3 bases, with 17 bases left in between. The DNA of the CDR3 is TGTGCCAGCAGCCCGAATCGGATACAGGGCTACGAGCAGTACTTC. This sequence encodes CASSPNRIQGYEQYF.

This sequence joins TRBV4-1 and TRBJ1-4; no definite D call. CDR3 length: 13 residues. V gave up 1 base and J gave up 8 bases, with 8 bases separating them. Per the germline V gene, CDR1 is MGHRA and CDR2 is YSYEKL. The CDR3 nucleotides read TGCGCCAGCAGCCAAGTGCACGGAGAAAAACTGTTTTTT. Amino acids: CASSQVHGEKLFF.

This clonotype was seen a single time. V gene TRBV28 combines with J gene TRBJ2-7; 7 bases fit TRBD2. V shed 4 bases, J shed 7 bases, and the junction held 10 bases outside the gene matches. Germline V gives CDR1 MDHEN, CDR2 SYDVKM. The CDR3 runs to 14 residues. The CDR3 loop is CASSSGGTPHEQYF. CDR3 bases: TGTGCCAGCAGTTCCGGGGGGACCCCACATGAGCAGTACTTC.

This clonotype has only a few counts. The chain carries TRBV5-1 and TRBJ1-6; D is unclear. This CDR3 contains 14 residues. Trimming pared 4 bases from V and 6 bases from J, leaving 11 bases between. Looked up from germline, CDR1 is SGHRS and CDR2 is YFSETQ. The CDR3 DNA follows: TGCGCCAGCAGCCTGGACCTGATTAATTCACCCCTCCACTTT. Translated: CASSLDLINSPLHF.

The chain recombines TRBV3-1 with TRBJ1-5; no definite D call. CDR3 size: 17 residues. Germline lookup yields CDR1 LGHDT and CDR2 YNNKEL (reference sequence). Trimming removed 1 base at V and 1 base at J, with 14 bases between. CDR3 sequence reads: CASSQGFKSPSNQPQHF. CDR3 DNA sequence: TGTGCCAGCAGCCAAGGTTTTAAGAGCCCAAGCAATCAGCCCCAGCATTTT.

The gene calls are TRBV7-7 and TRBJ2-3, with 12 positions matching TRBD2. CDR3 size: 20 residues. The trim removed 3 bases at V and 2 bases at J, leaving 15 bases unmatched. Looked up from germline, CDR1 is SSHAT and CDR2 is FNYEAQ (reference sequence). The CDR3 reads CASSLLGLAGSRENTDTQYF. The DNA for the CDR3 is TGTGCCAGCAGCTTGTTAGGACTAGCGGGATCAAGGGAAAACACAGATACGCAGTATTTT.

The gene calls are TRBV5-6 and TRBJ2-1; D may be TRBD2 (6 bases). The J call may be incorrect, as the DNA end agrees better with TRBJ2-7. The germline V gene has CDR1 SGHDT and CDR2 YYEEEE. The CDR3 totals 14 residues. CDR3 DNA: TGTGCCAGCAGCTTCGGCGGGGAATACAATGAGCAGTACTTC. It is translated as CASSFGGEYNEQYF.

There are a few counts of this clonotype. The V and J genes are TRBV11-2 and TRBJ2-1; D unclear. V was shortened by 5 bases and J by 6 bases, with 14 bases between the two germline ends. The CDR3 runs to 14 residues. Germline CDR1 and CDR2: SGHAT and FQNNGV. This CDR3 reads CASSNTIEFNEQFF. The CDR3 DNA is TGTGCCAGCAGCAACACAATCGAGTTCAATGAGCAGTTCTTC.

J is TRBJ2-3 and V is TRBV4-1, with 8 positions matching TRBD2. After removal of 0 bases from V and 2 bases from J, the junction contained 7 bases not matched to a gene. The CDR3 totals 17 residues. Germline loops: CDR1 MGHRA, CDR2 YSYEKL. The CDR3 is CASSQDPSGSVTDTQYF. The CDR3 DNA reads TGCGCCAGCAGCCAAGATCCGAGCGGGAGTGTCACAGATACGCAGTATTTT.

The rearrangement links TRBV6-6 to TRBJ2-5; no reliable D call. The DNA end favors TRBJ2-7, so the J call may be wrong. The CDR3 is made up of 12 amino acids. CDR1 MNHNY and CDR2 SVGAGI come from the germline V gene (reference sequence). The CDR3 DNA follows: TGTGCCAGCAGGCCAGAGGCTTACGAGCAGTACTTC. It encodes CASRPEAYEQYF.

This clonotype appeared a single time. The chain joins TRBV7-3 to TRBJ2-1; either TRBD1 or TRBD2 may fit D (5 bases each). The end of the DNA is better explained by TRBJ2-7, so the J call may be wrong. Germline V gives CDR1 SGHTA, CDR2 FQGTGA. The CDR3 totals 15 residues. The CDR3 sequence: CASSPQGDNYNEQYF. As DNA, the CDR3 is TGTGCCAGCAGCCCGCAGGGAGACAACTACAATGAGCAGTACTTC.

The chain carries TRBV6-6 and TRBJ2-3; TRBD1 agrees at 7 bases. V dropped 5 bases and J dropped 0; count of bases not matched to a gene: 8. In germline, CDR1 is MNHNY, CDR2 SVGAGI (reference sequence). The CDR3 covers 16 residues. In DNA, the CDR3 is TGTGCCAGCAGTCTAGGGGACAGACCTAGCACAGATACGCAGTATTTT. Protein product: CASSLGDRPSTDTQYF.

The V gene is TRBV20-1, the J gene TRBJ1-6; possible D gene TRBD1, 6 bases. The CDR3 has 15 amino acids. CDR1 DFQATT and CDR2 SNEGSKA come from the germline V gene (reference sequence). V was shortened by 2 bases and J by 9 bases, with 17 bases between the two germline ends. CDR3 protein: CSARRGGRGLSPLHF. For the CDR3, the DNA is TGCAGTGCTAGAAGGGGGGGAAGGGGACTTTCACCCCTCCACTTT.

This clonotype was detected a few times. V and J are TRBV7-8 and TRBJ2-1, with D possibly being TRBD2 (6 bases). V was clipped by 0 bases and J by 4 bases, with 13 bases between them. There are 16 residues in the CDR3. Per germline, CDR1 SGHVS and CDR2 FQNEAQ. In DNA form, the CDR3 reads TGTGCCAGCAGCTTAGCAGTAGGGGCGGGATACAATGAGCAGTTCTTC. Its translation: CASSLAVGAGYNEQFF.

The chain couples TRBV6-2 or TRBV6-3 to TRBJ2-5; a possible D gene is TRBD2 (6 bases). From germline, CDR1 is MNHEY and CDR2 SVGEGT. The CDR3 totals 15 residues. V was clipped by 6 bases and J by 4 bases, with 18 bases between them. The CDR3 reads CASSQTSFRLETQYF. The CDR3 nucleotides read TGTGCCAGCAGCCAGACTAGTTTTCGGTTAGAGACCCAGTACTTC.

The V call is TRBV7-9, the J call TRBJ2-4; D call uncertain. Judging by the DNA end, TRBJ2-7 fits better; the J call may be wrong. CDR1 is SEHNR, CDR2 FQNEAQ, per germline (reference sequence). The length of the CDR3 is 14 residues. In nucleotides, the CDR3 is TGTGCCAGCAGCTCGGCCTTATTCAACCACGAGCAGTACTTC. This gives the protein CASSSALFNHEQYF.

This chain uses TRBV5-1 with TRBJ2-1, with D hard to call. The CDR3 covers 17 residues. Looked up from germline, CDR1 is SGHRS and CDR2 is YFSETQ. With 2 bases removed from V and 4 bases from J, the gap between germline ends came to 19 bases. CDR3 in amino acids: CASSFDSATFSYNEQFF. The CDR3 coding sequence is TGCGCCAGCAGCTTCGACTCGGCGACGTTTTCGTACAATGAGCAGTTCTTC.

This clonotype was seen only a few times. This chain uses TRBV7-2 with TRBJ2-3; no reliable D call. CDR1 is SGHTA and CDR2 is FQGNSA in the germline V gene. The CDR3 totals 17 residues. V dropped 5 bases and J dropped 2 bases, with 20 bases sitting between them. The CDR3 region has the DNA TGTGCCAGCAGCCTGGGTCGGTTGGTGGGTCTCACAGATACGCAGTATTTT. This codes for CASSLGRLVGLTDTQYF.

V gene TRBV18 combines with J gene TRBJ2-4; D not certain. The J call may be wrong; the DNA end is better matched by TRBJ2-7. CDR1 and CDR2 from the germline V gene are KGHSH and LQKENI. The CDR3 runs to 12 residues. CDR3 coding DNA: TGTGCCAGCTCACCGGCTGGATCCGAGCAGTACTTC. Translation: CASSPAGSEQYF.

The chain links TRBV9 to TRBJ2-5; 7 bases are a match to TRBD2. Germline trimming cut 0 bases from V and 5 bases from J; bases unmatched to any gene: 7. The germline gives CDR1 SGDLS, CDR2 YYNGEE. The CDR3 loop spans 15 amino acids. CDR3 nucleotides: TGTGCCAGCAGCGTAGGGGCGGGAGATACGGAGACCCAGTACTTC. Residues: CASSVGAGDTETQYF.

This clonotype has just a few counts. This chain joins TRBV10-2 and TRBJ2-3; D is unclear. Per the germline V gene, CDR1 is WSHSY and CDR2 is SAAADI. This CDR3 has 15 residues. Trimming cost V 2 bases and J 4 bases, with 13 bases left between them. CDR3 DNA sequence: TGCGCCAGCAGTGAGAAGGTATTAGTCGCAGATACGCAGTATTTT. Its translation: CASSEKVLVADTQYF.

The rearrangement links TRBV4-1 to TRBJ1-5, with D possibly TRBD1 on 5 matching bases. Germline values: CDR1 MGHRA, CDR2 YSYEKL. V was cut by 0 bases and J by 11 bases, with 14 bases left in between. The CDR3 has 14 amino acids. The CDR3 sequence: CASSQDLSGRAQHF. The DNA of the CDR3 is TGCGCCAGCAGCCAAGATTTGAGTGGCAGGGCCCAGCATTTT.